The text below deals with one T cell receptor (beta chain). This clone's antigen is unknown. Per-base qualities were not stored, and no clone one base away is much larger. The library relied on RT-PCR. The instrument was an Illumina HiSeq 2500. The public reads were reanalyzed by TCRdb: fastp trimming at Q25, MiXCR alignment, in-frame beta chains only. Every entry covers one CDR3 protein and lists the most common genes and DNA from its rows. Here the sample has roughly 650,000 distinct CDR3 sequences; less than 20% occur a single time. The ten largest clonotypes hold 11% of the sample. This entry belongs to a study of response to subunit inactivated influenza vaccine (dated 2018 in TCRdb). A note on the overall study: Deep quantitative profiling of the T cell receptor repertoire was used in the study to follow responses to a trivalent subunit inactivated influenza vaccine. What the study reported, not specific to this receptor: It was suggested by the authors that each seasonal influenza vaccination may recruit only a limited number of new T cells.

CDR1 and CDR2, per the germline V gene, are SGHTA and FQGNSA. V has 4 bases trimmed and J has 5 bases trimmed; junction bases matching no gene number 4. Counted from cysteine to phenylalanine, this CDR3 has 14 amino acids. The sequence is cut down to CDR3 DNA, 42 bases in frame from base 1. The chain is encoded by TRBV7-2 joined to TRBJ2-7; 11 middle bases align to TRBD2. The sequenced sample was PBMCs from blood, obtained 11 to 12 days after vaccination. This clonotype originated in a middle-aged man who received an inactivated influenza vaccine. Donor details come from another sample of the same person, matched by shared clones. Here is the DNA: TGTGCCAGCAGCTCTAGCGGGGGGATCGACGAGCAGTACTTC. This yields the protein CASSSSGGIDEQYF. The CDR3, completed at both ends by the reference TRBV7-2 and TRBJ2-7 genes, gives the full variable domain GAGVSQSPSNKVTEKGKDVELRCDPISGHTALYWYRQSLGQGLEFLIYFQGNSAPDKSGLPSDRFSAERTGGSVSTLTIQRTQQEDSAVYLCASSSSGGIDEQYFGPGTRLTVT.